Below, 19 T cell receptor beta chains from the same sample are listed, as sequenced in a study of Ad26.COV2.S vaccination and SARS-CoV-2 variants. Measured with immunoSEQ multiplex PCR; TCRdb has only the in-frame clones, and not every one. The data show about 390,000 clones, 80% to 90% seen once. The treatment: around 19 received Ad26.COV2.S at low or high dose, single or two shots; roughly 5 received placebo; per-sample allocation not given. Specimens were obtained on day 63 following the first vaccine or placebo injection. The sample in question was peripheral blood, obtained in a trial of Ad26.COV2.S vaccine versus placebo. Receptor source: a person between 18 and 65 years old who received the Ad26.COV2.S COVID-19 vaccine or a placebo.

The CDR3 region is CASSETTLPKVQPQHF. CDR3 in DNA: TGTGCCAGCAGTGAGACTACTCTTCCAAAGGTCCAGCCCCAGCATTTT. V is TRBV6-1 and J is TRBJ1-5; D is unclear. CDR3 length: 16 residues. V dropped 3 bases and J dropped 7 bases, with 19 bases sitting between them. CDR1 is MNHNS, CDR2 SASEGT, per germline.

The rearrangement joins TRBV9 to TRBJ2-2; a possible D gene is TRBD2 (6 bases). V shed 4 bases and J shed 0 bases, with 16 bases lying between them. CDR1 SGDLS and CDR2 YYNGEE come from the germline V gene. The CDR3 is made up of 17 amino acids. The chain's CDR3 is CASSPRSRETNTGELFF. CDR3 bases: TGTGCCAGCAGCCCCCGATCCCGGGAGACGAACACCGGGGAGCTGTTTTTT.

The chain uses TRBV6-5 and TRBJ2-2, with D possibly TRBD1 on 6 matching bases. The length of the CDR3 is 15 residues. Germline CDR1 MNHEY, CDR2 SVGAGI. Trimming removed 7 bases from V and 0 bases from J, with 12 bases in between. The DNA for the CDR3 is TGTGCCAGCAAGAGGGACATAACGAACACCGGGGAGCTGTTTTTT. Amino acid sequence: CASKRDITNTGELFF.

The chain uses TRBV29-1 and TRBJ1-2; possibly TRBD1 for D (5 bases). The CDR3 totals 13 residues. Germline V gene sequence: CDR1 SQVTM, CDR2 ANQGSEA. V lost 6 bases and J 4 bases, leaving 15 bases between the germline ends. The CDR3 DNA reads as TGCAGCGTCCGGGACCTACAAAGCTATGGCTACACCTTC. Protein product: CSVRDLQSYGYTF.

The rearrangement uses TRBV2 and TRBJ2-2; D is ambiguous. The CDR3 runs 16 residues. V lost 4 bases and J 3 bases, leaving 15 bases between the germline ends. CDR1 and CDR2 (germline): SNHLY, FYNNEI. The CDR3 DNA reads TGTGCCAGCAGTGCCGACATAGGCGAGGACACCGGGGAGCTGTTTTTT. As protein: CASSADIGEDTGELFF.

The chain recombines TRBV6-5 with TRBJ1-5, with D possibly TRBD1 on 6 matching bases. The CDR3 sequence is 15 residues long. CDR1 is MNHEY and CDR2 is SVGAGI in the germline V gene. Trimming stripped 7 bases from V and 5 bases from J, with 18 bases between. The CDR3 sequence: CASTFGGAYDQPQHF. The DNA for the CDR3 is TGTGCCAGCACCTTCGGGGGGGCTTATGATCAGCCCCAGCATTTT.

The chain recombines TRBV6-5 with TRBJ1-2; D call uncertain. The CDR3 is 14 residues long. Germline lookup yields CDR1 MNHEY and CDR2 SVGAGI. The V end lost 8 bases, the J end lost 4 bases, and 17 bases lay between the germline ends. The CDR3 sequence is CASLPDGFGYGYTF. CDR3 sequence (DNA): TGTGCCAGCCTTCCGGACGGGTTTGGCTATGGCTACACCTTC.

This clone was recorded only once. The chain joins TRBV12-5 to TRBJ2-7, with 10 bases fitting TRBD1. The CDR3 runs to 12 residues. The trim removed 5 bases at V and 12 bases at J, leaving 7 bases unmatched. Looked up from germline, CDR1 is LGHNT and CDR2 is FRNRAP. The CDR3 sequence is CASGVDRGRLYF. The CDR3 coding sequence is TGTGCTAGTGGTGTCGACAGGGGGCGACTGTACTTC. Using reference TRBV12-5 and TRBJ2-7 for the parts outside the CDR3, the full variable domain is DARVTQTPRHKVTEMGQEVTMRCQPILGHNTVFWYRQTMMQGLELLAYFRNRAPLDDSGMPKDRFSAEMPDATLATLKIQPSEPRDSAVYFCASGVDRGRLYFGPGTRLTVT.

The V call is TRBV7-2, the J call TRBJ2-7; D unresolved. Germline CDR1 is SGHTA and CDR2 is FQGNSA. V dropped 5 bases and J dropped 5 bases, with 16 bases sitting between them. CDR3 length: 14 residues. The CDR3 region is CASSRASTFNEQYF. CDR3 bases: TGTGCCAGCAGCCGTGCCTCAACTTTCAACGAGCAGTACTTC.

The rearrangement links TRBV6-5 to TRBJ1-2; D unresolved. This CDR3 region has 14 residues. The V gene's germline CDR1 is MNHEY and CDR2 SVGAGI. V was shortened by 7 bases and J by 0 bases, with 12 bases between the two germline ends. The CDR3 loop reads CASTDRSTNYGYTF. CDR3 bases: TGTGCCAGCACCGACCGTTCCACTAACTATGGCTACACCTTC.

The chain is built from TRBV6-2 or TRBV6-3 and TRBJ2-4; a possible D gene is TRBD2 (5 bases). The germline gives CDR1 MNHEY, CDR2 SVGEGT. Deletions cut 2 bases from V and 0 bases from J, with 14 bases between. CDR3 length: 17 residues. CDR3 residues: CASSYGRPGLAKNIQYF. The CDR3 bases are TGTGCCAGCAGTTACGGTAGACCAGGACTAGCCAAAAACATTCAGTACTTC.

The rearrangement uses TRBV10-3 and TRBJ1-3; D may be TRBD1 (5 bases). V gave up 10 bases and J gave up 0 bases, with 16 bases separating them. Germline CDR1 is ENHRY and CDR2 is SYGVKD. The CDR3 has 15 residues. CDR3 loop: CANPSGRVSGNTIYF. The CDR3 coding sequence is TGTGCCAATCCATCAGGGAGGGTCTCTGGAAACACCATATATTTT.

This rearrangement joins TRBV2 to TRBJ2-7; 8 bases match TRBD2. CDR1 is SNHLY, CDR2 FYNNEI, per germline. This CDR3 has 15 amino acids. The junction had 7 bases not matched to a gene; V was cut back by 0 bases and J by 6 bases. The CDR3, as DNA: TGTGCCAGCAGTGAAGCGGGACTAGGTTCCCGCGAGCAGTACTTC. It encodes CASSEAGLGSREQYF.

The chain couples TRBV6-1 to TRBJ2-1, with D maybe TRBD1 (6 bases). The CDR3 has 15 residues. Trimming left V 0 bases short and J 8 bases short, with 14 bases between. Germline V gives CDR1 MNHNS, CDR2 SASEGT. DNA for the CDR3: TGTGCCAGCAGTGAAGCGAAACAGGGAAGGTATGAGCAGTTCTTC. Its protein is CASSEAKQGRYEQFF.

CDR3: CASSFTGPGELFF. The CDR3 DNA sequence: TGTGCCAGCAGCTTCACAGGGCCCGGGGAGCTGTTTTTT. The chain combines TRBV7-9 with TRBJ2-2, with a tentative D call TRBD1 (6 bases). Germline-derived CDR1 and CDR2 are SEHNR and FQNEAQ (reference sequence). Trimming left V 3 bases short and J 6 bases short, with 8 bases between. This CDR3 spans 13 amino acids.

The rearrangement uses TRBV19 and TRBJ1-1; D is perhaps TRBD1 (5 bases). Germline CDR1 reads LNHDA; CDR2 reads SQIVND (reference sequence). Trimming stripped 3 bases from V and 4 bases from J, with 15 bases between. CDR3 size: 15 residues. CDR3 bases: TGTGCCAGTAGTATCCCAATTAAAACAGGCACTGAAGCTTTCTTT. It codes for CASSIPIKTGTEAFF.

The CDR3 here is CASSEPAGTQETQYF. The CDR3 DNA reads TGTGCCAGCAGTGAACCCGCCGGGACTCAAGAGACCCAGTACTTC. The chain carries TRBV6-1 and TRBJ2-5; possibly TRBD2 for D (6 bases). V lost 2 bases and J 2 bases, leaving 12 bases between the germline ends. Germline values: CDR1 MNHNS, CDR2 SASEGT. The CDR3 runs to 15 residues.

V gene TRBV3-1 (or the pseudogene TRBV3-2) combines with J gene TRBJ2-7, with 7 bases that match TRBD1. After removal of 1 base from V and 3 bases from J, the junction contained 6 bases not matched to a gene. Germline V CDR1 and CDR2: LGHDT, YNNKEL (reference sequence). This CDR3 has 15 amino acids. CDR3 amino acids: CASSQAVQGFYEQYF. The CDR3 DNA sequence: TGTGCCAGCAGCCAAGCCGTACAGGGGTTCTACGAGCAGTACTTC.

The chain recombines TRBV5-1 with TRBJ1-6; the D gene is possibly TRBD1 (5 bases). The V end lost 3 bases, the J end lost 7 bases, and 11 bases lay between the germline ends. The CDR3 has 14 residues. Germline V gene lookup returns CDR1 SGHRS and CDR2 YFSETQ. CDR3 region: CASSSGTANSPLHF. CDR3 coding DNA: TGCGCCAGCAGCTCCGGGACGGCCAATTCACCCCTCCACTTT.